Presented here are 25 T cell receptor beta chains from one specimen sequenced in a study of blood T cell repertoires in COVID-19. The method was immunoSEQ multiplex PCR; TCRdb's version includes in-frame clones alone and lacks a portion of them. The sample has about 240,000 clones, approximately 83% seen once; the top ten hold approximately 2%. The sample taken for sequencing was peripheral blood. All receptors come from a man under 40 who had recovered from COVID-19.

CDR3 amino acids: CASSIGTLGNTIYF. The CDR3 DNA reads as TGTGCCAGCAGCATCGGGACACTAGGAAACACCATATATTTT. The chain employs TRBV13 and TRBJ1-3, with a weak D call TRBD1 (6 bases). Deletions cut 5 bases from V and 4 bases from J, with 12 bases between. CDR3 length: 14 residues. Germline CDR1 is PRHDT and CDR2 is FYEKMQ (reference sequence). The full variable domain, completed using reference TRBV13 and TRBJ1-3, is AAGVIQSPRHLIKEKRETATLKCYPIPRHDTVYWYQQGPGQDPQFLISFYEKMQSDKGSIPDRFSAQQFSDYHSELNMSSLELGDSALYFCASSIGTLGNTIYFGEGSWLTVV.

Concerning this clone itself: Other DNA sequences in the same sample also yield this CDR3. The chain is built from TRBV6-5 and TRBJ2-7, with 7 bases aligning to TRBD1. The CDR3 covers 13 residues. V shed 8 bases and J 3 bases; nucleotides not matched to a gene: 7. Germline CDR1 is MNHEY and CDR2 is SVGAGI. The CDR3 sequence is CASRRTGVYEQYF. The CDR3 coding sequence is TGTGCCAGCCGCAGGACAGGAGTCTACGAGCAGTACTTC.

V usage is TRBV7-2 and J usage is TRBJ2-2; TRBD1 matches at 8 bases. Per germline, CDR1 SGHTA and CDR2 FQGNSA. The V gene end was trimmed by 3 bases and the J gene end by 4 bases; junction bases not matched to a gene: 4. There are 15 residues in the CDR3. The CDR3 nucleotides read TGTGCCAGCAGCTTCAGGGGGCTCGGCACCGGGGAGCTGTTTTTT. Amino acids: CASSFRGLGTGELFF.

The CDR3 reads CASSLGQSNQPQHF. CDR3 DNA: TGTGCCAGCAGTCTCGGACAGTCCAATCAGCCCCAGCATTTT. The V and J genes are TRBV6-5 and TRBJ1-5, with TRBD1 as a possible D gene (6 bases). With 5 bases removed from V and 3 bases from J, the gap between germline ends came to 11 bases. CDR3 length: 14 residues. CDR1 and CDR2 from the germline V gene are MNHEY and SVGAGI.

This clone has just a few counts. This rearrangement joins TRBV6-2 or TRBV6-3 to TRBJ2-3; 12 bases map to TRBD2. Germline V gives CDR1 MNHEY, CDR2 SVGEGT. The CDR3 totals 16 residues. With 5 bases clipped from V and 5 bases from J, the junction kept 8 bases outside the gene matches. CDR3 sequence: CASSRGLAGTIDTQYF. CDR3 in DNA: TGTGCCAGCAGTCGGGGACTAGCGGGCACCATAGATACGCAGTATTTT.

V and J are TRBV19 and TRBJ1-5; TRBD1 matches at 9 bases. The CDR3 extends over 16 amino acids. Germline-derived CDR1 and CDR2 are LNHDA and SQIVND (reference sequence). The V segment lost 10 bases and the J segment 9 bases; nucleotides outside the gene matches: 19. The CDR3 sequence: CATRMGDRAKVLPQHF. The CDR3 DNA is TGTGCCACCCGGATGGGGGACAGGGCTAAAGTTTTGCCCCAGCATTTT. The whole variable domain, remainder taken from reference TRBV19 and TRBJ1-5, is DGGITQSPKYLFRKEGQNVTLSCEQNLNHDAMYWYRQDPGQGLRLIYYSQIVNDFQKGDIAEGYSVSREKKESFPLTVTSAQKNPTAFYLCATRMGDRAKVLPQHFGDGTRLSIL.

This chain links TRBV11-2 with TRBJ1-2, with D possibly matching TRBD1 (6 bases). CDR1 is SGHAT, CDR2 FQNNGV, per germline. Trimming removed 4 bases at V and 7 bases at J, with 22 bases between. The CDR3 has 16 residues. The DNA of the CDR3 is TGTGCCAGCAGCTCCCGATTGAAGATTGACAGGTCTGGCTACACCTTC. This translates into CASSSRLKIDRSGYTF.

The genes are TRBV7-3 and TRBJ2-3, with TRBD2 matching 7 bases. After removal of 2 bases from V and 2 bases from J, the junction contained 4 bases not matched to a gene. The CDR3 spans 15 residues. Germline V gives CDR1 SGHTA, CDR2 FQGTGA. CDR3: CASSLGGRATDTQYF. CDR3 sequence (DNA): TGTGCCAGCAGCTTAGGGGGGAGGGCCACAGATACGCAGTATTTT.

V usage is TRBV5-1 and J usage is TRBJ2-7; maybe TRBD1 (5 bases). CDR3 length: 15 residues. Germline CDR1 SGHRS, CDR2 YFSETQ. Trimming left V 0 bases short and J 4 bases short, with 14 bases between. CDR3 DNA: TGCGCCAGCAGCTTGGCCGCGTGGACAACATACGAGCAGTACTTC. This translates into CASSLAAWTTYEQYF.

The rearrangement uses TRBV14 and TRBJ1-2, with TRBD1 matching 7 bases. The V segment lost 1 base and the J segment 6 bases; nucleotides outside the gene matches: 8. The CDR3 is made up of 15 amino acids. Germline values: CDR1 SGHDN, CDR2 FVKESK. The CDR3 loop is CASSQGGRGNNGYTF. In DNA, the CDR3 is TGTGCCAGCAGCCAAGGGGGCAGGGGGAACAATGGCTACACCTTC.

The rearrangement links TRBV6-5 to TRBJ1-2; TRBD1 agrees at 8 bases. V trimming: 7 bases; J trimming: 4 bases; junction bases outside the gene matches: 11. Germline assignment: CDR1 MNHEY and CDR2 SVGAGI. The CDR3 contains 15 residues. Written as DNA, the CDR3 is TGTGCCAGCACCACACTCGACAGGGGCCTCTATGGCTACACCTTC. Its protein is CASTTLDRGLYGYTF.

The chain recombines TRBV5-1 with TRBJ1-6, with 9 bases aligning to TRBD1. The germline V gene has CDR1 SGHRS and CDR2 YFSETQ. V gave up 0 bases and J gave up 9 bases; unmatched junction bases: 1. The length of the CDR3 is 14 residues. The CDR3 DNA reads as TGCGCCAGCAGCTTGGGGGACAGGGTTTCACCCCTCCACTTT. Protein product: CASSLGDRVSPLHF. Drawing the rest from reference TRBV5-1 and TRBJ1-6, the complete variable domain is KAGVTQTPRYLIKTRGQQVTLSCSPISGHRSVSWYQQTPGQGLQFLFEYFSETQRNKGNFPGRFSGRQFSNSRSEMNVSTLELGDSALYLCASSLGDRVSPLHFGNGTRLTVT.

In the case of this clone: The junction departs from germline at one end; a sequencing error may be responsible. The genes are TRBV5-1 and TRBJ2-2, with D perhaps TRBD2 (7 bases). The CDR3 runs 17 residues. Germline V lookup: CDR1 SGHRS, CDR2 YFSETQ. The CDR3 loop reads CARSTGGRGRGTGELFF. For the CDR3, the DNA is TGCGCCCGCAGCACGGGGGGCCGGGGGCGCGGTACCGGGGAGCTGTTTTTT.

This rearrangement joins TRBV3-1 (or the pseudogene TRBV3-2) to TRBJ2-5, with D unclear. CDR1 LGHDT and CDR2 YNNKEL come from the germline V gene (reference sequence). This CDR3 is built from 13 residues. With 1 base removed from V and 5 bases from J, the gap between germline ends came to 8 bases. The CDR3 region is CASSQVSRETQYF. As DNA, the CDR3 is TGTGCCAGCAGCCAAGTATCTCGTGAGACCCAGTACTTC.

This chain uses TRBV27 with TRBJ1-6; tentative D call: TRBD1 (5 bases). The CDR3 has 17 residues. The germline V gene encodes CDR1 MNHEY and CDR2 SMNVEV (reference sequence). V shed 4 bases and J shed 0 bases, with 13 bases lying between them. Here the CDR3 reads CASSSSQGSSYNSPLHF. CDR3 coding DNA: TGTGCCAGCAGTTCATCTCAGGGCAGCTCCTATAATTCACCCCTCCACTTT.

In its sample, this clone was seen a few times. This sequence joins TRBV3-1 (or the pseudogene TRBV3-2) and TRBJ2-7; D is ambiguous. V was pared by 3 bases and J by 3 bases, with 9 bases between. Germline V gene lookup returns CDR1 LGHDT and CDR2 YNNKEL (reference sequence). The CDR3 covers 13 residues. The CDR3 bases are TGTGCCAGCAGCCACCGCCAGGACTACGAGCAGTACTTC. It yields the protein CASSHRQDYEQYF.

The chain is built from TRBV2 and TRBJ1-6; perhaps TRBD1 as D (6 bases). CDR1 is SNHLY, CDR2 FYNNEI, per germline. This CDR3 has 15 residues. V dropped 6 bases and J dropped 7 bases, with 16 bases sitting between them. The CDR3: CASRGGGGGNSPLHF. CDR3 bases: TGTGCCAGCAGAGGGGGTGGGGGTGGCAATTCACCCCTCCACTTT. The complete variable domain, with remaining parts taken from reference TRBV2 and TRBJ1-6, reads EPEVTQTPSHQVTQMGQEVILRCVPISNHLYFYWYRQILGQKVEFLVSFYNNEISEKSEIFDDQFSVERPDGSNFTLKIRSTKLEDSAMYFCASRGGGGGNSPLHFGNGTRLTVT.

The gene calls are TRBV3-1 (or the pseudogene TRBV3-2) and TRBJ1-2; 9 nucleotides align to TRBD1. Per the germline V gene, CDR1 is LGHDT and CDR2 is YNNKEL (reference sequence). The CDR3 extends over 15 amino acids. V gave up 4 bases and J gave up 7 bases; unmatched junction bases: 10. This CDR3 is CASSPSTGGSAGYTF. Written as DNA, the CDR3 is TGTGCCAGCAGCCCCAGCACAGGGGGCTCCGCTGGCTACACCTTC.

The V and J genes are TRBV3-1 (or the pseudogene TRBV3-2) and TRBJ1-2; tentatively, D is TRBD1 (5 bases). The V gene lost 0 bases and the J gene lost 7 bases, with 12 bases spanning the gap. This CDR3 has 14 residues. Germline CDR1 is LGHDT and CDR2 is YNNKEL (reference sequence). CDR3 in amino acids: CASSQDLTGGGYTF. The DNA for the CDR3 is TGTGCCAGCAGCCAAGATTTAACGGGGGGTGGCTACACCTTC.

The genes are TRBV3-1 (or the pseudogene TRBV3-2) and TRBJ2-2; D remains ambiguous. The CDR3 contains 14 residues. Trimming left V 4 bases short and J 0 bases short, with 6 bases between. Germline CDR1 is LGHDT and CDR2 is YNNKEL (reference sequence). The CDR3 DNA reads as TGTGCCAGCAGCCGGGCTACGAACACCGGGGAGCTGTTTTTT. Translating it yields CASSRATNTGELFF.

The count of this clone is one. This sequence joins TRBV18 and TRBJ2-3, with 8 bases lining up with TRBD2. Germline trimming cut 0 bases from V and 2 bases from J; bases unmatched to any gene: 4. The CDR3 has 16 residues. Germline V lookup: CDR1 KGHSH, CDR2 LQKENI. This chain's CDR3 is CASSPPAGGYTDTQYF. The CDR3 region has the DNA TGTGCCAGCTCACCACCGGCGGGGGGTTACACAGATACGCAGTATTTT.

This clone was found once. The chain carries TRBV5-1 and TRBJ1-1; TRBD1 might be the D (5 bases). The length of the CDR3 is 15 residues. With 4 bases removed from V and 3 bases from J, the gap between germline ends came to 16 bases. In germline, CDR1 is SGHRS, CDR2 YFSETQ. CDR3 DNA sequence: TGCGCCAGCAGCGGGGACGGGGGAGTCGACACTGAAGCTTTCTTT. Its protein product is CASSGDGGVDTEAFF.

The gene calls are TRBV5-6 and TRBJ1-6; D remains ambiguous. This CDR3 has 15 residues. CDR1 and CDR2 from the germline V gene are SGHDT and YYEEEE. V lost 1 base, J lost 7 bases, and 12 bases lay in between. The CDR3 DNA is TGTGCCAGCAGCTTGAGCTCCTCGCCCAATTCACCCCTCCACTTT. Protein product: CASSLSSSPNSPLHF.

The V call is TRBV6-5, the J call TRBJ2-1, with 10 bases matching TRBD2. The trim removed 5 bases at V and 4 bases at J, leaving 5 bases unmatched. Germline V gene sequence: CDR1 MNHEY, CDR2 SVGAGI. CDR3 length equals 15 residues. In nucleotides, the CDR3 is TGTGCCAGCAGTAGCAGCGGGGGGGGTTACAATGAGCAGTTCTTC. Protein product: CASSSSGGGYNEQFF.

This clone showed up just a few times. The chain combines TRBV5-1 with TRBJ2-7, with TRBD1 as a possible D gene (6 bases). Germline V gene sequence: CDR1 SGHRS, CDR2 YFSETQ. The CDR3 has 14 residues. Trimming removed 4 bases at V and 6 bases at J, with 17 bases between. CDR3 sequence (DNA): TGCGCCAGCAGCATCTACCAGGGGCCCCCCGAGCAGTACGTC. Amino acids: CASSIYQGPPEQYV.